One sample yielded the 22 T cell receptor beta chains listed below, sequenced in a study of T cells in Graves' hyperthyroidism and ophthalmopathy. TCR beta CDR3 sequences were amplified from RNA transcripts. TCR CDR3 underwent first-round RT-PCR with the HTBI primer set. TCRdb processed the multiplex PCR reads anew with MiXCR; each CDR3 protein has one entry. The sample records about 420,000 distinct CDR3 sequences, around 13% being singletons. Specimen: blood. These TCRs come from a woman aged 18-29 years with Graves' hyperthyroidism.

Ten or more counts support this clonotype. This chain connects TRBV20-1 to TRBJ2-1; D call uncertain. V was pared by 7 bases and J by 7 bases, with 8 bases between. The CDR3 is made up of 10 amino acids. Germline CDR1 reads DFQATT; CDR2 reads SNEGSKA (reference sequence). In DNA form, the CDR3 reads TGCAGTGTAGGCCGAAATGAGCAGTTCTTC. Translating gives CSVGRNEQFF.

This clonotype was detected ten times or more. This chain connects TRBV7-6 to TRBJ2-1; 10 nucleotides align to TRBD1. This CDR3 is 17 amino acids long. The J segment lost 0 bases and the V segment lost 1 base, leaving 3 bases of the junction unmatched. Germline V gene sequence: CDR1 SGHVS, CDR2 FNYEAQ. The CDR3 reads CASSLGRTGGSYNEQFF. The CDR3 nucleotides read TGTGCCAGCAGCTTAGGACGGACAGGGGGCTCCTACAATGAGCAGTTCTTC.

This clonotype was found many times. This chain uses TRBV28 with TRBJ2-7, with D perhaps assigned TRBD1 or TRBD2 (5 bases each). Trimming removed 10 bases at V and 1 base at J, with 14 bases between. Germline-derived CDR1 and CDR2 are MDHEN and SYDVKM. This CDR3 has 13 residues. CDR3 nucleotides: TGTGCCATCCGTCCGGGGACGTCCTACGAGCAGTACTTC. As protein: CAIRPGTSYEQYF.

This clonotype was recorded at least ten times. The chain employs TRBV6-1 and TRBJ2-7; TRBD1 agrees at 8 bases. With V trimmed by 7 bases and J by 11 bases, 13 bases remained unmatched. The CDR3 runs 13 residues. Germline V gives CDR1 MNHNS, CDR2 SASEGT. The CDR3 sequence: CASTDRGLLGEYF. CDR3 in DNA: TGTGCCAGCACTGACAGGGGACTCCTCGGAGAGTACTTC.

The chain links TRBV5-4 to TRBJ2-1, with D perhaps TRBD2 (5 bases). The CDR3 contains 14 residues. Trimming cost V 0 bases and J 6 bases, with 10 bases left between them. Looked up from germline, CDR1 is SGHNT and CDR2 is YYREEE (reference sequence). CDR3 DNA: TGTGCCAGCAGCTTGGGAGGGTTCGGCAATGAGCAGTTCTTC. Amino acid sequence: CASSLGGFGNEQFF.

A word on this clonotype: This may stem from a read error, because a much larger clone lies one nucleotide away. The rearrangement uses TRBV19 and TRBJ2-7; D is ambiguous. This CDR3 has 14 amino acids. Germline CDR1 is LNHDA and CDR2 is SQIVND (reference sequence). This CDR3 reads CASSIAAPTYEPYF. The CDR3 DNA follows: TGTGCCAGTAGTATTGCGGCGCCCACCTACGAGCCGTACTTC.

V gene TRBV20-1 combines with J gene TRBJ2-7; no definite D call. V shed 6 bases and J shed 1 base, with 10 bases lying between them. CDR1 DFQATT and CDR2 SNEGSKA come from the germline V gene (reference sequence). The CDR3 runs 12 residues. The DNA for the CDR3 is TGCAGTGCGGTAGACACATCCTACGAGCAGTACTTC. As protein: CSAVDTSYEQYF.

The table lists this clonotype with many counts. Here the CDR3 reads CAWSAGGGYGYTF. The DNA for the CDR3 is TGTGCCTGGAGTGCAGGGGGCGGCTATGGCTACACCTTC. This chain joins TRBV30 and TRBJ1-2; 8 nucleotides line up with TRBD1. V dropped 1 base and J dropped 4; count of bases not matched to a gene: 2. In germline, CDR1 is GTSNPN, CDR2 SVGIG (reference sequence). The CDR3 runs to 13 residues.

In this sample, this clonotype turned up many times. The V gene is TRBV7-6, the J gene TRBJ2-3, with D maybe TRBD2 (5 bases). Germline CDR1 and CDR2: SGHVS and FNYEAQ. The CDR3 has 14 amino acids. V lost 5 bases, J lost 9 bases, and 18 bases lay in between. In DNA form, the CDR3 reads TGTGCCAGCAGCCGCACCACGGTAGCGCTAACGCAGTATTTT. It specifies CASSRTTVALTQYF.

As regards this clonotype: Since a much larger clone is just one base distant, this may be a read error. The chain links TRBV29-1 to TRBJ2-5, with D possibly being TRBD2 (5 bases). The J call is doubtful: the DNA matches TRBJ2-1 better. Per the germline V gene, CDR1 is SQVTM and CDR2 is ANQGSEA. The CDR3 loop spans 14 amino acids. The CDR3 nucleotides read TGCAGCGTAGAACGGGTCTATTCCGGGGAGACCCAGTTCTTC. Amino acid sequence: CSVERVYSGETQFF.

In DNA, the CDR3 is TGTGCCAGCAGCTCCTCTGGGTATAGCAATGAGCAGTTCTTC. It yields the protein CASSSSGYSNEQFF. The chain couples TRBV7-2 to TRBJ2-1; D is unclear. The CDR3 covers 14 residues. The V gene's germline CDR1 is SGHTA and CDR2 FQGNSA. Trimming took 4 bases from V and 6 from J, leaving 13 bases between them.

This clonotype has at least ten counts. The CDR3 is CSVERAAEQYF. In DNA, the CDR3 is TGCAGCGTTGAACGGGCAGCCGAGCAGTACTTC. The chain recombines TRBV29-1 with TRBJ2-7; unclear D gene. The CDR3 totals 11 residues. Germline V gives CDR1 SQVTM, CDR2 ANQGSEA. V was shortened by 2 bases and J by 6 bases, with 8 bases between the two germline ends.

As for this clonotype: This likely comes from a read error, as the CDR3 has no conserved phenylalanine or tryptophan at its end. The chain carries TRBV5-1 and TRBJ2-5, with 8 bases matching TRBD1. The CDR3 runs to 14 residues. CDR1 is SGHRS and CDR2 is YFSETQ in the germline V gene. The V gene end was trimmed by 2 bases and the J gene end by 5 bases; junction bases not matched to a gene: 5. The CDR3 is CASSFPGQAETQYL. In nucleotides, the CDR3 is TGCGCCAGCAGCTTCCCGGGACAGGCCGAGACCCAGTACCTC.

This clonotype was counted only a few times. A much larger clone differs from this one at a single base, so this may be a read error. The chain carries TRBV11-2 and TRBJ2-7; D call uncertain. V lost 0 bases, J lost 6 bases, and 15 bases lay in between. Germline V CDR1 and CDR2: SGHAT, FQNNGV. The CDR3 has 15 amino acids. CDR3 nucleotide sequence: TGTGCCAGCAGCTTAGACCCGACCAGGTCTATCGAGCAGTACTTC. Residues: CASSLDPTRSIEQYF.

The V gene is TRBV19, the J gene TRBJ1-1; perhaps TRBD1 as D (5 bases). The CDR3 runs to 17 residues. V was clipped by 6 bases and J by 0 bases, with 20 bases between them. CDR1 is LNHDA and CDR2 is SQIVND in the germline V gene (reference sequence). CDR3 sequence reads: CASRRDGLGRMNTEAFF. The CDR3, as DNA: TGTGCCAGTAGGAGGGACGGATTGGGACGGATGAACACTGAAGCTTTCTTT.

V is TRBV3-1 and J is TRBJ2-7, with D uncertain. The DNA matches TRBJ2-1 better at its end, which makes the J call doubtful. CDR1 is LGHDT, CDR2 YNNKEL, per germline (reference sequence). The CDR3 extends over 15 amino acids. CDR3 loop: CASRSSGLSPYEQFF. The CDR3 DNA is TGTGCCAGCCGCTCATCCGGTCTCTCCCCCTACGAGCAGTTCTTC.

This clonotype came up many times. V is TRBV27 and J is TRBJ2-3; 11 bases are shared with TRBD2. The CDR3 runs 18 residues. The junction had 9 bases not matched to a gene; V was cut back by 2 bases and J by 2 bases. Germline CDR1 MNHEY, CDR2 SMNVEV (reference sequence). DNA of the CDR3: TGTGCCAGCAGTTTACAACTAGCGGGAGTGCCCCACACAGATACGCAGTATTTT. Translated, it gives CASSLQLAGVPHTDTQYF.

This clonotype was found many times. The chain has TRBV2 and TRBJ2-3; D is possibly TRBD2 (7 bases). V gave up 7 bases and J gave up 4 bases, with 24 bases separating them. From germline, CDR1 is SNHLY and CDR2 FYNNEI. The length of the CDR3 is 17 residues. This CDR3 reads CASMRGGDGIAPDTQYF. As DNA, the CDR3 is TGTGCCAGCATGAGGGGGGGGGATGGGATCGCACCAGATACGCAGTATTTT. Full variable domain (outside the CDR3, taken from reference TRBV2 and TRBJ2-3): EPEVTQTPSHQVTQMGQEVILRCVPISNHLYFYWYRQILGQKVEFLVSFYNNEISEKSEIFDDQFSVERPDGSNFTLKIRSTKLEDSAMYFCASMRGGDGIAPDTQYFGPGTRLTVL.

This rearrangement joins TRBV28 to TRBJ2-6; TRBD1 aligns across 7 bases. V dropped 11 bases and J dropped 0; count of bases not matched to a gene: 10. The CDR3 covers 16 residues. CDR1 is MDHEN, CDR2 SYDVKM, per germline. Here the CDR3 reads CAARDRASSGANVLTF. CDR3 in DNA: TGTGCCGCCCGAGACAGGGCCAGCTCTGGGGCCAACGTCCTGACTTTC.

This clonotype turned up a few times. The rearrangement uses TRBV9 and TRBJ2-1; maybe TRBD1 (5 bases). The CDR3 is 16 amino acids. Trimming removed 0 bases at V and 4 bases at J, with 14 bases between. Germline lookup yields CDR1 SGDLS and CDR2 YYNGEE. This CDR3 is CASSVGGYPNYNEQFF. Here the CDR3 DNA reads TGTGCCAGCAGCGTAGGGGGCTACCCGAATTACAATGAGCAGTTCTTC.

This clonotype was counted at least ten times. CDR3 DNA sequence: TGTGCCAGCAATCGGGGATCCTACTACGAGCAGTACTTC. This gives the protein CASNRGSYYEQYF. The V call is TRBV6-2 or TRBV6-3, the J call TRBJ2-7; D is perhaps TRBD2 (5 bases). The CDR3 extends over 13 amino acids. V shed 7 bases and J shed 3 bases, with 13 bases lying between them. From germline, CDR1 is MNHEY and CDR2 SVGEGT.

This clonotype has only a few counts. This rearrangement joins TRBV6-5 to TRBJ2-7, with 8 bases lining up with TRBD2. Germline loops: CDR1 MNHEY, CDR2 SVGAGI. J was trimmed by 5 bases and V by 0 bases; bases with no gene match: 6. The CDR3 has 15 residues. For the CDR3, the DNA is TGTGCCAGCAGTTACTCTTCGGGAGGGAGCGACGAGCAGTACTTC. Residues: CASSYSSGGSDEQYF.